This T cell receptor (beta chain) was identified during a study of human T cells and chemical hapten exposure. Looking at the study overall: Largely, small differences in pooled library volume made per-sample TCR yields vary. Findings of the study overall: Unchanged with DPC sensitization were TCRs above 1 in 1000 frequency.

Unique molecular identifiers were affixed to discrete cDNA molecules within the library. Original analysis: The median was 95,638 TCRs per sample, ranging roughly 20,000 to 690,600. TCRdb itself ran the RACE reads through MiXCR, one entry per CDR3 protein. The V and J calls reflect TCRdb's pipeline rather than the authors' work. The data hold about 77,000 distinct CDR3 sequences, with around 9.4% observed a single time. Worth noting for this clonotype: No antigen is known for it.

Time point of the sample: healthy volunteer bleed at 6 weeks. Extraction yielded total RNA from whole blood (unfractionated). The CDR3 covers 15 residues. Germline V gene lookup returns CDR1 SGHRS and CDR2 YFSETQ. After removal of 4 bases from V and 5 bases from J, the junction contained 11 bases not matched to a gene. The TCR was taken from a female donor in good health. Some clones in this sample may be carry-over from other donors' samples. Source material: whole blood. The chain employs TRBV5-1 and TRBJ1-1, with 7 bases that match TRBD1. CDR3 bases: TGCGCCAGCAGCCAATCTAGACAGGGTTGGACTGAAGCTTTCTTT. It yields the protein CASSQSRQGWTEAFF.